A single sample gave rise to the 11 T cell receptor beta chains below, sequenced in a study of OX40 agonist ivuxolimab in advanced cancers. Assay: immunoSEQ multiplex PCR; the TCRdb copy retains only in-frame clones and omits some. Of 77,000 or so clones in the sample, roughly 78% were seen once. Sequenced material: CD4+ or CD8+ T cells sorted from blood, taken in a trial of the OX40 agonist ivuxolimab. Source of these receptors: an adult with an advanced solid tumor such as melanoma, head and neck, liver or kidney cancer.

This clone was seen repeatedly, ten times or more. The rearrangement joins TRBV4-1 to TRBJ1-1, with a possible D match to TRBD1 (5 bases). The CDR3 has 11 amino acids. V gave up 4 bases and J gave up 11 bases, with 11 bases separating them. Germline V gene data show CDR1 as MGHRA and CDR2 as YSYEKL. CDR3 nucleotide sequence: TGCGCCAGCAGCCGAGGGGCCCGGGCTTTCTTT. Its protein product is CASSRGARAFF.

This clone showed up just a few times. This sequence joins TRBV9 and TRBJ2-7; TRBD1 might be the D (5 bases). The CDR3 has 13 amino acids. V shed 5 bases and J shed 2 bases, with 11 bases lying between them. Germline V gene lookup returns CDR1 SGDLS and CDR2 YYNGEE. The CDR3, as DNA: TGTGCCAGCAGTTGGACACCCGCCTACGAGCAGTACTTC. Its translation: CASSWTPAYEQYF.

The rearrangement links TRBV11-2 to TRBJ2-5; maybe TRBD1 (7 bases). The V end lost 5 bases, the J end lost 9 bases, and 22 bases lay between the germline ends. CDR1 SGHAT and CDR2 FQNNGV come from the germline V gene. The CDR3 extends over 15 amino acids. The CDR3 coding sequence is TGTGCCAGCAGCCCCTCGGTCGGAGGGGGCAGGGCCCAGTACTTC. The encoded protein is CASSPSVGGGRAQYF.

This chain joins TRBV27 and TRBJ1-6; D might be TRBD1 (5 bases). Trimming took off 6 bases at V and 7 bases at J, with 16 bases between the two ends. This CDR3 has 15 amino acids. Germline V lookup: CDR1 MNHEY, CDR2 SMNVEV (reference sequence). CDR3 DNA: TGTGCCAGCAGAATAACCGGGACGGAGAATTCACCCCTCCACTTT. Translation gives CASRITGTENSPLHF.

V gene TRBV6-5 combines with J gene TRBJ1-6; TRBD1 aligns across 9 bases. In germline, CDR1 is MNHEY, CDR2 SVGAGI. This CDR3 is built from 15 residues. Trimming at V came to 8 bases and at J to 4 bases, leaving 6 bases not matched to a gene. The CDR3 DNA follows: TGTGCCAGCTCTTTGACAGGGGGTTATAATTCACCCCTCCACTTT. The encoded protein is CASSLTGGYNSPLHF.

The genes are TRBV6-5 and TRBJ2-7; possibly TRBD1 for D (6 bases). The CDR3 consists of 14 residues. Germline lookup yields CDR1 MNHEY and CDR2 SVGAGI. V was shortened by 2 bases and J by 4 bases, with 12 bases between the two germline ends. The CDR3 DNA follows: TGTGCCAGCAGTTACGGCCAGGGGAGATACGAGCAGTACTTC. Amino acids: CASSYGQGRYEQYF.

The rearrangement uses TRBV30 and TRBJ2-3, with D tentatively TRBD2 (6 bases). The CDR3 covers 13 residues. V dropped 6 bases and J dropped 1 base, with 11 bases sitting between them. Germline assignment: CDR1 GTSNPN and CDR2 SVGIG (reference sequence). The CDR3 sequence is CACISGGTDTQYF. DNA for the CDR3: TGTGCCTGTATTAGCGGAGGCACAGATACGCAGTATTTT.

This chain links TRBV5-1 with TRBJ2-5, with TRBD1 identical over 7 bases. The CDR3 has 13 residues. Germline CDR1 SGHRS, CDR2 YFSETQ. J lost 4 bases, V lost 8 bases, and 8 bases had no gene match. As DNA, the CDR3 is TGCGCCAGTTCGACAGGGTGGGGAGAGACCCAGTACTTC. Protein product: CASSTGWGETQYF.

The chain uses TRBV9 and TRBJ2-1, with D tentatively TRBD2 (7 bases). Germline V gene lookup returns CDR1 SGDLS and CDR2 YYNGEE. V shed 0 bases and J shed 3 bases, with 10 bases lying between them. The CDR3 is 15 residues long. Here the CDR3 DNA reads TGTGCCAGCAGCGTAGTGGGAGGGGGCTACAATGAGCAGTTCTTC. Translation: CASSVVGGGYNEQFF.

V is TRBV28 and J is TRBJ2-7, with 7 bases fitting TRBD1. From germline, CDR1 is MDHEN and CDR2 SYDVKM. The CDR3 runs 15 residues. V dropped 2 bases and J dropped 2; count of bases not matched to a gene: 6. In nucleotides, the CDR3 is TGTGCCAGCAGTTTACCGGGGACAGTCACCTACGAGCAGTACTTC. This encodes CASSLPGTVTYEQYF.

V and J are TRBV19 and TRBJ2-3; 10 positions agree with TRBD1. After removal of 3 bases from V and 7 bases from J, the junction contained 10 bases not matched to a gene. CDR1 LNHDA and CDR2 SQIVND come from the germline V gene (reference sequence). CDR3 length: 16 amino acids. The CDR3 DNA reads TGTGCCAGTAGTATTGGTGCGGGACAGGGGTTAAATACGCAGTATTTT. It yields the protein CASSIGAGQGLNTQYF.